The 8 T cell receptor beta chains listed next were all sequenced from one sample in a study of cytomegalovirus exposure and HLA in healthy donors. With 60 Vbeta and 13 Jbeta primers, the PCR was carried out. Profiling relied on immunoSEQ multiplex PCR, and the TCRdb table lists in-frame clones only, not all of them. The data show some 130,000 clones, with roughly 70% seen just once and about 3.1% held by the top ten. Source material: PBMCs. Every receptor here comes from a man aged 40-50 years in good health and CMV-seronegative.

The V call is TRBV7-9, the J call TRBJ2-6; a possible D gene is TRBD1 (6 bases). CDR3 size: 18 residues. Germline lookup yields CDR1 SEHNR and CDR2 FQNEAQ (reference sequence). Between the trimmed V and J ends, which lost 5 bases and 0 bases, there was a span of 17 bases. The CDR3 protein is CASSVHRVPGSGANVLTF. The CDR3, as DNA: TGTGCCAGCAGCGTACACAGGGTACCCGGCTCTGGGGCCAACGTCCTGACTTTC.

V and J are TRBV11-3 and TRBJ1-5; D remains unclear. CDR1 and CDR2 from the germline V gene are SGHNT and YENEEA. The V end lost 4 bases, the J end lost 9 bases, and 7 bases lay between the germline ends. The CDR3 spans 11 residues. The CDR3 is CASSSRRPQHF. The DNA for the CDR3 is TGTGCCAGCAGCTCCCGGAGGCCCCAGCATTTT. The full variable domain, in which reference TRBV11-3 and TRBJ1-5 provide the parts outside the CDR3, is EAGVVQSPRYKIIEKKQPVAFWCNPISGHNTLYWYLQNLGQGPELLIRYENEEAVDDSQLPKDRFSAERLKGVDSTLKIQPAELGDSAVYLCASSSRRPQHFGDGTRLSIL.

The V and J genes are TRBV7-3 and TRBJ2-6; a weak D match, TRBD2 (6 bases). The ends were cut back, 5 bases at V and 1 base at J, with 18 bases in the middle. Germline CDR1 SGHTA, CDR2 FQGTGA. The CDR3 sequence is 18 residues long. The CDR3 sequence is CASSTSGTGVSGANVLTF. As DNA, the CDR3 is TGTGCCAGCAGCACCTCCGGGACGGGGGTTTCTGGGGCCAACGTCCTGACTTTC.

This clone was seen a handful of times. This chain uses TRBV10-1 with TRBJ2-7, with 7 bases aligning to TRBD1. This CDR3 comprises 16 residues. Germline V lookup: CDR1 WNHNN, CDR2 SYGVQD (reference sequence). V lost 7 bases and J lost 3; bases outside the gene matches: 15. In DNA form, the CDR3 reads TGCGCCAGCACTCTATCCCGGGACAGAAACGTCTACGAGCAGTACTTC. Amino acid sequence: CASTLSRDRNVYEQYF.

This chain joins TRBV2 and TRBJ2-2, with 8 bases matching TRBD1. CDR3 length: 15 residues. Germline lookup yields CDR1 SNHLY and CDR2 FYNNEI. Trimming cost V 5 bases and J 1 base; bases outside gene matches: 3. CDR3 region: CASSRGQGNTGELFF. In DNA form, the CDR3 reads TGTGCCAGCAGTCGCGGACAGGGGAACACCGGGGAGCTGTTTTTT.

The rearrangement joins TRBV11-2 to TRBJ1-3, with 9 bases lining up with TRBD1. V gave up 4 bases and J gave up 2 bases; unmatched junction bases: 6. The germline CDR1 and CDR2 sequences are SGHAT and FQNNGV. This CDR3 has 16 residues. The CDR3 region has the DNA TGTGCCAGCAGCTATGGACAGGGGACTGCTGGAAACACCATATATTTT. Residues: CASSYGQGTAGNTIYF. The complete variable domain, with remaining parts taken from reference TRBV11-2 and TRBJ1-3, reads EAGVAQSPRYKIIEKRQSVAFWCNPISGHATLYWYQQILGQGPKLLIQFQNNGVVDDSQLPKDRFSAERLKGVDSTLKIQPAKLEDSAVYLCASSYGQGTAGNTIYFGEGSWLTVV.

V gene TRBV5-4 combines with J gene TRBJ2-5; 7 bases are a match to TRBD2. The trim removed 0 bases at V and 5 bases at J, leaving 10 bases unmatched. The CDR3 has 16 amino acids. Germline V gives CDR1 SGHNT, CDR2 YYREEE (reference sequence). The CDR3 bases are TGTGCCAGCAGCTTGGTACCCTACAGCGGGAAGGAGACCCAGTACTTC. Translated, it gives CASSLVPYSGKETQYF.

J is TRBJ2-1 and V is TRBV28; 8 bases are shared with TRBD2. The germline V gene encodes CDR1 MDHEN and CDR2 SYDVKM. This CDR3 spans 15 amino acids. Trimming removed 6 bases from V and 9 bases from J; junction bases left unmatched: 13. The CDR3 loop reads CASRRPGTRIIEQFF. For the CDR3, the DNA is TGTGCCAGCAGACGACCCGGGACTAGAATCATTGAGCAGTTCTTC.